This TCR beta chain was profiled in a study of OX40 agonist ivuxolimab in advanced cancers. General notes on the study: Ivuxolimab was an agonistic, fully human IgG2 monoclonal antibody directed against OX40 (CD134), a costimulatory receptor. Intravenous ivuxolimab was administered to patients every 2 weeks at six dose levels: 0.01, 0.1, 0.3, 1.5, 3 and 10 mg/kg. Of the approximately 50 dose-escalation patients, hepatocellular carcinoma was present in approximately 20, melanoma in around 15, renal cell carcinoma in 9 and head and neck cancer in 9. In the dose-escalation cohort, roughly 82% of patients were male, and the mean age was roughly 56 years with a range of roughly 20 to 85. Prior anti-PD-1, anti-PD-L1 or anti-CTLA-4 therapy was permitted, and roughly two fifths of dose-escalation patients had received checkpoint inhibitors. Partial responses were achieved by three dose-escalation patients, of whom one had hepatocellular carcinoma and two had cutaneous melanoma. Peripheral TCRbeta sequencing aimed to test whether ivuxolimab altered TCR sequence diversity and caused clonal T-cell expansion. The paper covers the monotherapy dose-escalation part of the phase I ivuxolimab trial, which included N ≈ 50 patients.

The paper's findings and limits, for the study overall: Low levels of normalized T-cell clonal expansion were also seen in some nonresponding patients. At doses of 0.1 to 3.0 mg/kg, clonal expansion of both CD4+ and CD8+ blood T cells was observed from baseline to week 6. In the 0.1-3.0 mg/kg groups, partial responders had among the lowest normalized peripheral clonal expansion, particularly in CD8+ T cells. Antigen specificity was not determined for the clonally expanded peripheral T cells. After ivuxolimab, CD8+ T cells had more expanded clones than CD4+ T cells on average.

Patients with a history of autoimmune disease or receiving systemic immunosuppression were excluded from the trial. Peripheral blood for TCR sequencing was collected from all dose cohorts at baseline, on cycle 4 day 1, and on cycle 7 day 1. Samples came from an open-label, multicenter, first-in-human phase I dose-escalation trial of ivuxolimab. Adults with locally advanced or metastatic melanoma, renal cell, hepatocellular, or head and neck squamous cell carcinoma were enrolled in the trial. Before TCR sequencing, CD4+ and CD8+ T cells were separately sorted from peripheral blood. With respect to this clone: The clone's antigen remains unknown. Per-nucleotide qualities are absent, and no much larger clonotype sits a single base away.

Genomic DNA was extracted from sorted cells for sequencing of the TCRbeta CDR3 region. The immunoSEQ Assay was used to sequence the TCRbeta CDR3 regions. Sourced from immuneACCESS, this table was stored by TCRdb with only in-frame sequences that have V and J called. A share of the clones is absent; for the studies checked, an unresolved V gene accounts for under half, and the remainder has no known explanation. For this sample there are tens of thousands of clones; roughly three quarters appear just once. The ten largest clones add up to roughly 4.9% of the sample. CDR1 and CDR2 (SGHRS, YFSETQ) derive from the germline V gene. Trimmed from V: 4 bases; trimmed from J: 0 bases; junction bases lacking a gene match: 7. The CDR3 runs 15 amino acids, cysteine and phenylalanine included. The sequence is cut down to CDR3 DNA, 45 bases in frame from base 1.

This receptor was identified in an adult with an advanced solid tumor such as melanoma, head and neck, liver or kidney cancer. The sequencing here drew on CD4+ or CD8+ T cells sorted from blood, taken in a trial of the OX40 agonist ivuxolimab. The chain is made from TRBV5-1 and TRBJ2-7; 7 bases in between match TRBD1. The bases are TGCGCCAGCAGCCCCCGGACAGGAAGCTCCTACGAGCAGTACTTC. It codes for CASSPRTGSSYEQYF.